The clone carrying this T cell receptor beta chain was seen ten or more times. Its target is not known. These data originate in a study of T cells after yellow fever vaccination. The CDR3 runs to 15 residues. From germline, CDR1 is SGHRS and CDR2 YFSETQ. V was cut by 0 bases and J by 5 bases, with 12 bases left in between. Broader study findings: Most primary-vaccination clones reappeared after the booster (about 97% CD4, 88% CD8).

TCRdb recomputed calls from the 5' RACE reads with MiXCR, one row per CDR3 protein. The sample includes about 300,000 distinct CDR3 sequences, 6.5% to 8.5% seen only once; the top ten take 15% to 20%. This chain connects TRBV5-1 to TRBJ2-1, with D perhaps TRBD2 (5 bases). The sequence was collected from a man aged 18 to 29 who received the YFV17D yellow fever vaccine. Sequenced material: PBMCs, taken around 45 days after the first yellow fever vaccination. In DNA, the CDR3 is TGCGCCAGCAGCTTGGCACCCATGGGAGACAATGAGCAGTTCTTC. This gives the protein CASSLAPMGDNEQFF.